The 12 T cell receptor beta chains below were found in one sample sequenced in a study of glioma-infiltrating T cells. Amplification of TCR alpha and beta CDR3 regions from RNA used iRepertoire nested multiplex PCR. TCRdb re-analysed the multiplex PCR reads in MiXCR, keeping a single row per CDR3 protein. The table records approximately 120,000 distinct CDR3 sequences, roughly 23% of them present only once. Sequenced input: glioma tissue, nonneoplastic brain tissue, or PBMCs (not recorded which). All receptors come from a human donor with low-grade glioma or glioblastoma, undergoing nonglioma brain surgery, or in good health (not recorded which).

This clonotype was picked up a small number of times. J is TRBJ2-7 and V is TRBV5-4; 8 positions agree with TRBD2. The CDR3 has 15 amino acids. The germline gives CDR1 SGHNT, CDR2 YYREEE (reference sequence). Germline trimming cut 2 bases from V and 0 bases from J; bases unmatched to any gene: 4. Here the CDR3 DNA reads TGTGCCAGCAGCTTAACTAGCGGCCTCTCCTACGAGCAGTACTTC. The encoded protein is CASSLTSGLSYEQYF. Full variable domain (remainder filled in from reference TRBV5-4 and TRBJ2-7): ETGVTQSPTHLIKTRGQQVTLRCSSQSGHNTVSWYQQALGQGPQFIFQYYREEENGRGNFPPRFSGLQFPNYSSELNVNALELDDSALYLCASSLTSGLSYEQYFGPGTRLTVT.

This sequence joins TRBV2 and TRBJ2-2; 13 bases are a match to TRBD2. CDR1 SNHLY and CDR2 FYNNEI come from the germline V gene. There are 17 residues in the CDR3. The V and J ends lost 8 bases and 5 bases, in that order; junction bases with no gene match: 11. The CDR3 spells CASPTGLAGWLTGELFF. In DNA, the CDR3 is TGTGCCAGCCCAACGGGACTAGCGGGATGGTTAACCGGGGAGCTGTTTTTT.

Points on this clonotype: This may be a read error, as it is one base from a much larger clone. The J gene is TRBJ2-7, the V gene TRBV6-2 or TRBV6-3; the D is unclear. Per the germline V gene, CDR1 is MNHEY and CDR2 is SVGEGT. The CDR3 sequence is 11 residues long. CDR3 coding DNA: TGTTCCAGCAGTTACTCTGGGGAGCAGTACTTC. Translation: CSSSYSGEQYF.

This clonotype was observed a single time. With a much larger clone just one base away, this may be a read error. The V and J genes are TRBV20-1 and TRBJ2-6; the match to TRBD1 covers 9 bases. The CDR3 covers 16 residues. CDR1 and CDR2 from the germline V gene are DFQATT and SNEGSKA (reference sequence). The CDR3 spells CSARDRVSSWANVLTF. CDR3 bases: TGCAGTGCTCGGGACAGGGTTTCCTCTTGGGCCAACGTCCTGACTTTC.

The CDR3 spells CASSLGALRSNQPQHF. For the CDR3, the DNA is TGTGCCAGCAGCTTAGGGGCCCTGAGGAGCAATCAGCCCCAGCATTTT. The chain links TRBV7-2 to TRBJ1-5; D is unresolved. Germline CDR1 reads SGHTA; CDR2 reads FQGNSA. This CDR3 contains 16 residues. Trimming left V 1 base short and J 1 base short, with 11 bases between.

Comment on this clonotype: The CDR3 carries no conserved terminal phenylalanine or tryptophan, so it likely arises from a read error. The chain uses TRBV6-1 and TRBJ2-1, with D perhaps assigned TRBD1 or TRBD2 (6 bases each). The CDR3 is 15 amino acids. CDR1 is MNHNS and CDR2 is SASEGT in the germline V gene. V lost 5 bases and J lost 6, with 17 bases in between. CDR3 sequence reads: CASSLGVPGANEQFL. As DNA, the CDR3 is TGTGCCAGCAGTCTCGGTGTTCCGGGGGCCAATGAGCAGTTCTTA.

Details on this clonotype: One end of the junction does not line up with germline, which may come from a read error. This sequence joins TRBV25-1 and TRBJ2-3; 11 nucleotides match TRBD2. This CDR3 is built from 21 residues. Looked up from germline, CDR1 is MGHDK and CDR2 is SYGVNS. The CDR3: CASSESGSSGRERASTDTQYF. The CDR3 DNA sequence: TGTGCCAGCAGTGAGTCCGGGAGTAGCGGGAGGGAGAGGGCTAGCACAGATACACAGTATTTT.

This clonotype was counted ten times or more. The gene calls are TRBV27 and TRBJ1-5, with D possibly being TRBD1 (6 bases). CDR1 and CDR2 from the germline V gene are MNHEY and SMNVEV (reference sequence). V dropped 5 bases and J dropped 9 bases, with 17 bases sitting between them. The CDR3 spans 14 residues. The chain's CDR3 is CASSQTQGLRPQHF. The CDR3 nucleotides read TGTGCCAGCAGTCAAACACAGGGTTTACGGCCCCAGCATTTT.

This clonotype was seen at least ten times. V usage is TRBV20-1 and J usage is TRBJ2-7; 11 nucleotides agree with TRBD2. V shed 4 bases and J 1 base; nucleotides not matched to a gene: 6. CDR1 DFQATT and CDR2 SNEGSKA come from the germline V gene (reference sequence). This CDR3 has 15 amino acids. CDR3 sequence (DNA): TGCAGTGCTACCATGACTAGCGGGGCTTCCTACGAGCAGTACTTC. It specifies CSATMTSGASYEQYF.

Comment on this clonotype: A much larger clone lies a single base off, so this may be a read error. This chain links TRBV12-5 with TRBJ2-5; a weak D match, TRBD1 (6 bases). This CDR3 has 14 amino acids. Germline values: CDR1 LGHNT, CDR2 FRNRAP. Trimming removed 2 bases from V and 4 bases from J, with 11 bases in between. The CDR3 loop is CASGLFEGGETQYF. The CDR3, as DNA: TGTGCTAGTGGTTTGTTTGAAGGGGGAGAGACCCAGTACTTC.

This clonotype has at least ten counts. This chain uses TRBV6-1 with TRBJ1-1, with D possibly matching TRBD1 (6 bases). Per germline, CDR1 MNHNS and CDR2 SASEGT. The V end lost 6 bases, the J end lost 6 bases, and 8 bases lay between the germline ends. The CDR3 sequence is 11 residues long. CDR3 loop: CASRQGPEAFF. In nucleotides, the CDR3 is TGTGCCAGCAGACAGGGTCCTGAAGCTTTCTTT.

This clonotype occurred many times. V and J are TRBV15 and TRBJ2-5; 9 nucleotides align to TRBD2. Trimming at V came to 4 bases and at J to 1 base, leaving 4 bases not matched to a gene. There are 15 residues in the CDR3. Germline CDR1 reads LNHNV; CDR2 reads YYDKDF (reference sequence). CDR3 sequence reads: CATSINSGSQETQYF. The CDR3 DNA reads TGTGCCACCAGCATAAATAGCGGGAGCCAAGAGACCCAGTACTTC.